This T cell receptor (beta chain) emerged from a study of blood T cell repertoires in COVID-19. Clones were sequenced by immunoSEQ multiplex PCR, and TCRdb holds only the in-frame ones, with some missing. The sample records about 61,000 clones, around four fifths being singletons. Germline assignment: CDR1 KGHSH and CDR2 LQKENI. CDR3 length: 14 residues. Trimming pared 5 bases from V and 4 bases from J, leaving 12 bases between. The receptor comes from a man between 65 and 85 years old with acute or convalescent COVID-19. The sample was peripheral blood. This sequence joins TRBV18 and TRBJ1-3; maybe TRBD1 (6 bases). The DNA of the CDR3 is TGTGCCAGCTCAGTACAGGGCGGCGGAAACACCATATATTTT. Its protein is CASSVQGGGNTIYF. The variable domain in full, with the rest retrieved from reference TRBV18 and TRBJ1-3, is NAGVMQNPRHLVRRRGQEARLRCSPMKGHSHVYWYRQLPEEGLKFMVYLQKENIIDESGMPKERFSAEFPKEGPSILRIQQVVRGDSAAYFCASSVQGGGNTIYFGEGSWLTVV.